This TCR beta chain was identified in a study of T cells in Graves' hyperthyroidism and ophthalmopathy. Points from the study as a whole: Peripheral blood also featured most of the thyroid clonotypes expanded above 0.001.

TCR beta CDR3 sequences were amplified from RNA transcripts. HTBI primers were employed in a first-round RT-PCR of the TCR CDR3. MiXCR was run by TCRdb on the multiplex PCR reads, yielding one entry per CDR3 protein. The table has 350,000 to 450,000 distinct CDR3 sequences, about 14% seen once. V shed 5 bases, J shed 1 base, and the junction held 8 bases outside the gene matches. The CDR3 sequence is 15 residues long. Germline V gene sequence: CDR1 SGHKS, CDR2 YYEKEE (reference sequence). Ophthalmopathy patients had Clinical Activity Score at least 3, NOSPECS grade at least 4, duration under 3 months. Extraction of PBMCs used roughly 9.3 ml of fresh peripheral blood. The sample holds many counts of this clonotype. Antigen unknown.

This clonotype was sampled from a man aged 45 to 65 with Graves' ophthalmopathy. V gene TRBV5-5 combines with J gene TRBJ2-7, with TRBD1 matching over 8 bases. Sequenced material: blood. As DNA, the CDR3 is TGTGCCAGCAGGTTAACGGGACAGGCTTCCTACGAGCAGTACTTC. Amino acids: CASRLTGQASYEQYF.